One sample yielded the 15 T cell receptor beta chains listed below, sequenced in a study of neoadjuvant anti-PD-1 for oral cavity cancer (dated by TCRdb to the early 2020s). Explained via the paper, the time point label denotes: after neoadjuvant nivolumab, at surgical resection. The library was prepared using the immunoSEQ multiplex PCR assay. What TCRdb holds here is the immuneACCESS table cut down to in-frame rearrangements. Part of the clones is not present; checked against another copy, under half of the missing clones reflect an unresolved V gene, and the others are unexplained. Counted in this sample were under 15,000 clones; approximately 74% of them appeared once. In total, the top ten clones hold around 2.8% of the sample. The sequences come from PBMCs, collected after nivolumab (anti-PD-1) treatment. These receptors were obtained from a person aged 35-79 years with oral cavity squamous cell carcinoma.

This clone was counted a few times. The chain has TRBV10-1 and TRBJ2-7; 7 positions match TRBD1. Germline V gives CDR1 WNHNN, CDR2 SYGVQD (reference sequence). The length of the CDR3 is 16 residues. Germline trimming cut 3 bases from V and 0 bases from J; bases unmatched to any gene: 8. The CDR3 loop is CASSDTRQGISYEQYF. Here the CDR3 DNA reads TGCGCCAGCAGTGATACTAGACAGGGAATCTCCTACGAGCAGTACTTC.

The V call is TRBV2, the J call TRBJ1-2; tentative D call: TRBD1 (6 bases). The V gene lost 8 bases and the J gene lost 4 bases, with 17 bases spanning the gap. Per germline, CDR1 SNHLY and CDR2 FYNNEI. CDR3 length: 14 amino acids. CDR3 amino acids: CASGLGEGVYGYTF. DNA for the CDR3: TGTGCCAGCGGCCTCGGGGAGGGGGTCTATGGCTACACCTTC.

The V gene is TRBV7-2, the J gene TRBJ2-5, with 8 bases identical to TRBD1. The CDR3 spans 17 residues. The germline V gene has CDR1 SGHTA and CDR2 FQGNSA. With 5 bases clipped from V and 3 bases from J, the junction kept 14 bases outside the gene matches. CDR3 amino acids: CASSQYRTGRGEETQYF. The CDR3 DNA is TGTGCCAGCAGCCAATATCGGACAGGGAGAGGGGAAGAGACCCAGTACTTC.

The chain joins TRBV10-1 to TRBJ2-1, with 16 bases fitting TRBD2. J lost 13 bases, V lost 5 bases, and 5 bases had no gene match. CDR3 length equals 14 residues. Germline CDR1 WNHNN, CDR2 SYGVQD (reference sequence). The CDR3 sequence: CASSSGTSGRVQFF. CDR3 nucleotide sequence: TGCGCCAGCAGTTCGGGGACTAGCGGGAGGGTCCAGTTCTTC.

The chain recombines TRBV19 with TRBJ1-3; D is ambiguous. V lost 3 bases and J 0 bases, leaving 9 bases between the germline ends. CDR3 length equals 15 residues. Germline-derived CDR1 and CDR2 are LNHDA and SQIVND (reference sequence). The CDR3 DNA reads TGTGCCAGTAGTATGGCTGTTGTCTCTGGAAACACCATATATTTT. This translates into CASSMAVVSGNTIYF.

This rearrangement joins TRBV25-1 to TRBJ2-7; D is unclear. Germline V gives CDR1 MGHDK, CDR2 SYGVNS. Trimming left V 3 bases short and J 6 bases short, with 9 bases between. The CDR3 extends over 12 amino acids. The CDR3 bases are TGTGCCAGCAGTGACTCGGGCTCCGAGCAGTACTTC. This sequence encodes CASSDSGSEQYF.

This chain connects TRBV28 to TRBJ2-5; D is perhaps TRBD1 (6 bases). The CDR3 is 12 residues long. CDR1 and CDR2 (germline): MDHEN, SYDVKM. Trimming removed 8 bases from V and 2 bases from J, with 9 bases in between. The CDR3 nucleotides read TGTGCCAGCGGGGGCTATCAAGAGACCCAGTACTTC. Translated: CASGGYQETQYF.

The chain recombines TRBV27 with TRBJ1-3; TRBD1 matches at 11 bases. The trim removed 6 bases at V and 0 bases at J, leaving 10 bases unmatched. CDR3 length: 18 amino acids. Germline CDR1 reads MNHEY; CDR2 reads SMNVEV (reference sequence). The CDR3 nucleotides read TGTGCCAGCAGCAGGACAGGGGGCCACACCAGCTCTGGAAACACCATATATTTT. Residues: CASSRTGGHTSSGNTIYF.

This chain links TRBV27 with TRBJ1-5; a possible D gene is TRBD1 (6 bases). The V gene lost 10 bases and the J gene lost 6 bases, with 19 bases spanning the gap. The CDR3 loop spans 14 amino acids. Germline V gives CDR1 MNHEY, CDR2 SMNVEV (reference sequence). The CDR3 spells CATRGGGLGQPQHF. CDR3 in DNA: TGTGCCACCCGAGGGGGTGGGTTGGGTCAGCCCCAGCATTTT.

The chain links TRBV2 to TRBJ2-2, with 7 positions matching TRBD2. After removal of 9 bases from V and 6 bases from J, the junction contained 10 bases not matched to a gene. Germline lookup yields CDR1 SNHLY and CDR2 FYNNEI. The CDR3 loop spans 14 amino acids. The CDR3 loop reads CASTREDGAGELFF. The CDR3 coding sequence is TGTGCCAGTACCCGGGAGGATGGGGCCGGGGAGCTGTTTTTT.

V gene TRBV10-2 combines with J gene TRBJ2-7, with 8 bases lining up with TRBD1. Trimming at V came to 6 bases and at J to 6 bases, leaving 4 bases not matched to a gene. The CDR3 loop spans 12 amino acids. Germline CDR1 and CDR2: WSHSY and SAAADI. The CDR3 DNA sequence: TGCGCCAGCAGCCAGGGGGCGGTCGAGCAGTACTTC. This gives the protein CASSQGAVEQYF.

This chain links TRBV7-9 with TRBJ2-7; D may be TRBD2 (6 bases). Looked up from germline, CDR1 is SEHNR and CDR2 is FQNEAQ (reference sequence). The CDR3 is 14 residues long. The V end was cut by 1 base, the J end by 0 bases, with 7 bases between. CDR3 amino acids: CASSLVSGSYEQYF. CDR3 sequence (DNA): TGTGCCAGCAGCTTAGTTAGCGGCTCCTACGAGCAGTACTTC.

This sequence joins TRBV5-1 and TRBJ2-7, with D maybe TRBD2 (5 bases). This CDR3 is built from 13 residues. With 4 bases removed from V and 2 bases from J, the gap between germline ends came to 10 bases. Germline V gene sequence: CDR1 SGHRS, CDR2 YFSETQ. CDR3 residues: CASSDGLTYEQYF. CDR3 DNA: TGCGCCAGCAGCGATGGACTTACCTACGAGCAGTACTTC.

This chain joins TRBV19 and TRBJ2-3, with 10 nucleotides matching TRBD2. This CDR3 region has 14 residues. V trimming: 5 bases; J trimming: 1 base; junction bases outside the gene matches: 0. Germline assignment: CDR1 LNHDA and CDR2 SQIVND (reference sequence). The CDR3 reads CASSGTSGTDTQYF. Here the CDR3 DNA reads TGTGCCAGTAGTGGGACTAGCGGCACAGATACGCAGTATTTT.

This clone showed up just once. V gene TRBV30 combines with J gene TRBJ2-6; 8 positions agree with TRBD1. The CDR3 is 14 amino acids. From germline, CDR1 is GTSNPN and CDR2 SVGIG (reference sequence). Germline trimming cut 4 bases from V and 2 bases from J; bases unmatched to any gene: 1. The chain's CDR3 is CAWTTGAGANVLTF. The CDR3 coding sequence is TGTGCCTGGACGACAGGGGCTGGGGCCAACGTCCTGACTTTC.